This passage covers 21 T cell receptor beta chains from one sample sequenced in a study of beta chain features in type 1 diabetes. Study-level findings and limits: Type 1 diabetes patients had TCRB CDR3s that were shorter (moderately but significantly so) in all four CD4+ subsets.

What these receptors recognize is not known. Every isolated RNA sample was fully reverse transcribed, so sequencing captured expressed TCRB transcripts. The method was immunoSEQ multiplex PCR; TCRdb's version includes in-frame clones alone and lacks a portion of them. Of roughly 340,000 clones in the sample, roughly 12% are singletons; the top ten hold about 0.01%. Sequenced input: naive CD4+ T cells from blood. The receptors were gathered from a woman aged 18-29 years with type 1 diabetes.

This clone was seen a few times. The chain recombines TRBV4-1 with TRBJ2-3; a possible D gene is TRBD2 (6 bases). Deletions cut 0 bases from V and 7 bases from J, with 11 bases between. The CDR3 has 14 residues. Germline V gene data show CDR1 as MGHRA and CDR2 as YSYEKL. This chain's CDR3 is CASSQEPLAYTQYF. In DNA, the CDR3 is TGCGCCAGCAGCCAAGAACCGCTAGCGTATACGCAGTATTTT.

This clone was detected a few times. V gene TRBV5-4 combines with J gene TRBJ1-6; a weak D match, TRBD1 (6 bases). Trimming removed 2 bases at V and 4 bases at J, with 10 bases between. The CDR3 extends over 15 amino acids. Germline assignment: CDR1 SGHNT and CDR2 YYREEE (reference sequence). The CDR3 DNA reads as TGTGCCAGCAGCTTTAGGACAGAATATAATTCACCCCTCCACTTT. Residues: CASSFRTEYNSPLHF.

This clone was recorded only once. The gene calls are TRBV11-3 and TRBJ2-7; D gene ambiguous. Between the trimmed V and J ends, which lost 1 base and 6 bases, there was a span of 10 bases. CDR3 length equals 13 residues. CDR1 is SGHNT, CDR2 YENEEA, per germline. The CDR3 nucleotides read TGTGCCAGCAGCTTAGGTCTAACGGGCGAGCAGTACTTC. It is translated as CASSLGLTGEQYF.

This clone was found a few times. V and J are TRBV7-9 and TRBJ1-1; TRBD1 is a possible D gene (5 bases). Germline V gene data show CDR1 as SEHNR and CDR2 as FQNEAQ (reference sequence). The CDR3 is 12 amino acids. V was shortened by 5 bases and J by 7 bases, with 11 bases between the two germline ends. Here the CDR3 reads CASSRDSNEAFF. The CDR3 coding sequence is TGTGCCAGCAGCCGAGACAGCAATGAAGCTTTCTTT.

This clone was found a few times. The chain combines TRBV10-3 with TRBJ1-5; possible D gene TRBD1, 5 bases. V was trimmed by 3 bases and J by 2 bases, leaving 14 bases between them. Germline-derived CDR1 and CDR2 are ENHRY and SYGVKD. The CDR3 covers 16 residues. The CDR3 is CAISDRAGLGNQPQHF. The CDR3 DNA follows: TGTGCCATCAGTGACAGGGCGGGGTTAGGCAATCAGCCCCAGCATTTT.

As DNA, the CDR3 is TGTGCCAGCAGCTTAAAGGGGGAGGGCCTCTATACGCAGTATTTT. This translates into CASSLKGEGLYTQYF. The V and J genes are TRBV7-9 and TRBJ2-3, with D perhaps TRBD2 (7 bases). The germline V gene encodes CDR1 SEHNR and CDR2 FQNEAQ (reference sequence). V dropped 2 bases and J dropped 7 bases, with 16 bases sitting between them. This CDR3 is 15 amino acids long.

This clone came up a few times. The rearrangement joins TRBV13 to TRBJ2-3; 11 bases are a match to TRBD2. The trim removed 5 bases at V and 6 bases at J, leaving 4 bases unmatched. CDR3 size: 14 residues. Germline V gene sequence: CDR1 PRHDT, CDR2 FYEKMQ (reference sequence). The CDR3, as DNA: TGTGCCAGCAGCCAGCGACTAGCGGGGGATACGCAGTATTTT. Amino acids: CASSQRLAGDTQYF.

This clone was detected a few times. This sequence joins TRBV18 and TRBJ2-7; 7 bases fit TRBD2. This CDR3 comprises 15 residues. Germline V gene lookup returns CDR1 KGHSH and CDR2 LQKENI. V lost 2 bases to trimming and J lost 6 bases; unmatched junction nucleotides: 10. The CDR3 DNA sequence: TGTGCCAGCTCACCAAGGTACAGCGGGGACGGCGAGCAGTACTTC. This codes for CASSPRYSGDGEQYF.

J is TRBJ2-3 and V is TRBV5-1; TRBD2 aligns across 11 bases. Per germline, CDR1 SGHRS and CDR2 YFSETQ. The CDR3 loop spans 19 amino acids. With V trimmed by 4 bases and J by 2 bases, 15 bases remained unmatched. CDR3 protein: CASSLLLAGALSDTDTQYF. The CDR3 nucleotides are TGCGCCAGCAGCCTCTTACTAGCGGGGGCCTTGTCTGACACAGATACGCAGTATTTT.

This clone was observed a handful of times. The CDR3 bases are TGTGCCAGCAGCGTAGAGGGAAGAGGGACTAGCGGGAGAGGTGAGCAGTTCTTC. Protein sequence: CASSVEGRGTSGRGEQFF. The chain has TRBV9 and TRBJ2-1; TRBD2 matches at 14 bases. The trim removed 0 bases at V and 9 bases at J, leaving 11 bases unmatched. The CDR3 extends over 18 amino acids. The V gene's germline CDR1 is SGDLS and CDR2 YYNGEE.

This clone was detected a few times. This sequence joins TRBV28 and TRBJ2-1, with 7 bases identical to TRBD2. The V segment lost 2 bases and the J segment 4 bases; nucleotides outside the gene matches: 5. Germline V gene sequence: CDR1 MDHEN, CDR2 SYDVKM. The CDR3 is 15 amino acids. In DNA, the CDR3 is TGTGCCAGCAGTTTACCCTGGCGGGGGTACAATGAGCAGTTCTTC. Protein sequence: CASSLPWRGYNEQFF.

This chain links TRBV29-1 with TRBJ2-1; 7 bases align to TRBD1. CDR3 size: 14 residues. V was pared by 6 bases and J by 3 bases, with 8 bases of the junction left unmatched. The germline gives CDR1 SQVTM, CDR2 ANQGSEA. The CDR3 sequence is CSVVPWDSYNEQFF. For the CDR3, the DNA is TGCAGCGTAGTTCCGTGGGACAGCTACAATGAGCAGTTCTTC.

The V and J genes are TRBV18 and TRBJ1-1; no reliable D call. The germline CDR1 and CDR2 sequences are KGHSH and LQKENI. The CDR3 is 13 residues long. The V and J ends lost 6 bases and 4 bases respectively, with 12 bases between them. The CDR3 DNA is TGTGCCAGCTCCCCTGGGCTGGCCACTGAAGCTTTCTTT. It translates to CASSPGLATEAFF.

Only a few counts were recorded for this clone. The V call is TRBV7-2, the J call TRBJ2-3; D possibly corresponds to TRBD2 (7 bases). V lost 5 bases, J lost 0 bases, and 15 bases lay in between. CDR3 length equals 16 residues. CDR1 is SGHTA and CDR2 is FQGNSA in the germline V gene. CDR3 in DNA: TGTGCCAGCAGCCCCATAGGGGGGGGAAGCACAGATACGCAGTATTTT. Protein sequence: CASSPIGGGSTDTQYF. Full variable domain (rest looked up from reference TRBV7-2 and TRBJ2-3): GAGVSQSPSNKVTEKGKDVELRCDPISGHTALYWYRQSLGQGLEFLIYFQGNSAPDKSGLPSDRFSAERTGGSVSTLTIQRTQQEDSAVYLCASSPIGGGSTDTQYFGPGTRLTVL.

V and J are TRBV13 and TRBJ1-1; D not resolved. Germline values: CDR1 PRHDT, CDR2 FYEKMQ (reference sequence). This CDR3 contains 14 residues. V shed 0 bases and J shed 4 bases, with 9 bases lying between them. The CDR3 region is CASSLGAGGTEAFF. In nucleotides, the CDR3 is TGTGCCAGCAGCTTAGGTGCGGGCGGCACTGAAGCTTTCTTT.

This clone was seen a handful of times. The chain carries TRBV12-5 and TRBJ1-5, with 7 bases fitting TRBD1. CDR1 and CDR2 from the germline V gene are LGHNT and FRNRAP. This CDR3 spans 14 amino acids. The V gene end was trimmed by 2 bases and the J gene end by 7 bases; junction bases not matched to a gene: 5. DNA of the CDR3: TGTGCTAGTGGTTTGACGACAGGGAAACAGCCCCAGCATTTT. Its translation: CASGLTTGKQPQHF.

The chain has TRBV7-2 and TRBJ2-5, with TRBD2 matching 8 bases. V was clipped by 5 bases and J by 7 bases; unmatched bases: 12. CDR3 size: 15 residues. Germline V gene sequence: CDR1 SGHTA, CDR2 FQGNSA. The CDR3 loop is CASSPNGGLEGTQYF. In DNA, the CDR3 is TGTGCCAGCAGCCCGAACGGGGGACTAGAGGGGACCCAGTACTTC.

The chain employs TRBV11-2 and TRBJ2-5; possibly TRBD1 for D (5 bases). The CDR3 consists of 16 residues. Trimming removed 1 base at V and 2 bases at J, with 14 bases between. Germline V gives CDR1 SGHAT, CDR2 FQNNGV. The chain's CDR3 is CASSLGSGPIQETQYF. CDR3 sequence (DNA): TGTGCCAGCAGCTTAGGGTCAGGGCCCATACAAGAGACCCAGTACTTC.

With regard to this clone: Other DNA sequences within the sample encode an identical CDR3. The V call is TRBV28, the J call TRBJ2-1, with a possible D match to TRBD1 (6 bases). CDR3 size: 14 residues. With 3 bases removed from V and 4 bases from J, the gap between germline ends came to 10 bases. Germline V gives CDR1 MDHEN, CDR2 SYDVKM. This CDR3 is CASSFGGSYNEQFF. The CDR3 region has the DNA TGTGCCAGCAGTTTTGGGGGCTCTTACAATGAGCAGTTCTTC.

This chain joins TRBV18 and TRBJ2-6; D uncertain. This CDR3 comprises 18 residues. Trimming pared 1 base from V and 0 bases from J, leaving 13 bases between. Germline V CDR1 and CDR2: KGHSH, LQKENI. The CDR3 loop is CASSPLDVENSGANVLTF. The DNA for the CDR3 is TGTGCCAGCTCACCACTTGATGTAGAGAACTCTGGGGCCAACGTCCTGACTTTC.

A few counts support this clone. The rearrangement links TRBV15 to TRBJ2-3; 7 positions match TRBD2. Germline CDR1 reads LNHNV; CDR2 reads YYDKDF (reference sequence). The CDR3 loop spans 13 amino acids. V dropped 3 bases and J dropped 6; count of bases not matched to a gene: 3. The CDR3 here is CATSRGSGDTQYF. The CDR3, as DNA: TGTGCCACCAGCAGGGGTAGCGGGGATACGCAGTATTTT. The full variable domain, in which reference TRBV15 and TRBJ2-3 provide the parts outside the CDR3, is DAMVIQNPRYQVTQFGKPVTLSCSQTLNHNVMYWYQQKSSQAPKLLFHYYDKDFNNEADTPDNFQSRRPNTSFCFLDIRSPGLGDTAMYLCATSRGSGDTQYFGPGTRLTVL.